The clone carrying this TCR beta chain was detected ten times or more. The data belong to a study of CDR3 diversity in severe acne. The CDR3 is made up of 12 amino acids. V dropped 6 bases and J dropped 5 bases, with 11 bases sitting between them. CDR1 and CDR2 from the germline V gene are DFQATT and SNEGSKA (reference sequence). MiXCR was run by TCRdb on the PCR reads, yielding one entry per CDR3 protein. The sample carries some 85,000 distinct CDR3 sequences, approximately 49% recorded once. Sequenced: blood. This TCR was sampled from a male donor with severe acne vulgaris. The rearrangement uses TRBV20-1 and TRBJ1-5; D is unresolved. DNA for the CDR3: TGCAGTGCAACAGACAAGGATCAGCCCCAGCATTTT. Amino acid sequence: CSATDKDQPQHF.